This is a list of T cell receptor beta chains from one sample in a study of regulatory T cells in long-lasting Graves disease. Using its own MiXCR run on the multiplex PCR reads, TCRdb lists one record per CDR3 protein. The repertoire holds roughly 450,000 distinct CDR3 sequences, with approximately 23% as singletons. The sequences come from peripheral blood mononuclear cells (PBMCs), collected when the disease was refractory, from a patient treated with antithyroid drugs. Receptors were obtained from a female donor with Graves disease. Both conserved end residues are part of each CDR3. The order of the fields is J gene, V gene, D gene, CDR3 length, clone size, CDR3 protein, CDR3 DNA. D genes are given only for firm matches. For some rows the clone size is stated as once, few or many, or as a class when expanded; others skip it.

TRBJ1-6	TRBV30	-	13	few	CASEAGGGSPLHF	TGTGCCTCCGAGGCGGGGGGCGGGTCACCCCTCCACTTT
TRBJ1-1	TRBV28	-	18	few	CASSQVSVGFLENTEAFF	TGCGCCAGCAGCCAAGTAAGTGTCGGGTTCCTGGAGAACACTGAAGCTTTCTTT
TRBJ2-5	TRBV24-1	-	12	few	CATRGSWETQYF	TGTGCCACCAGAGGATCATGGGAGACCCAGTACTTC
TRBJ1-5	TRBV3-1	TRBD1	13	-	CASRTGDGQPQHF	TGTGCCAGCAGGACAGGGGACGGTCAGCCCCAGCATTTT
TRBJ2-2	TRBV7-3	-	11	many	CASNRTGELFF	TGTGCCAGCAACCGTACCGGGGAGCTGTTTTTT
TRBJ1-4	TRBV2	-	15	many	CASSSPGASEEKLFF	TGTGCCAGCAGTAGCCCGGGGGCCTCAGAGGAAAAACTGTTTTTT
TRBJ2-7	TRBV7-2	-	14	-	CASSFGGPSYGQYF	TGTGCCAGCAGCTTTGGGGGGCCCTCCTACGGGCAGTACTTC
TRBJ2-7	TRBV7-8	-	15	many	CASSLVISNTYEQYF	TGTGCCAGCAGCTTAGTTATTAGTAATACCTACGAGCAGTACTTC
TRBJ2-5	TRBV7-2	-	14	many	CASSLNGPTPTQYF	TGTGCCAGCAGCTTAAACGGACCAACTCCGACCCAGTACTTC
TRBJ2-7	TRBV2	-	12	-	CASLGKTYEWYF	TGTGCCAGCCTGGGTAAGACCTACGAGTGGTACTTC
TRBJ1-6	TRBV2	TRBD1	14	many	CASSARTGRSPLHF	TGTGCCAGCAGTGCCAGGACAGGGCGTTCACCCCTCCACTTT
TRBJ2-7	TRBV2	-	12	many	CASNALTYEQYF	TGTGCCAGCAACGCGCTAACCTACGAGCAGTACTTC
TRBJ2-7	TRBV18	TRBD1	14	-	CASSGGQGSYEQYF	TGTGCCAGCTCCGGCGGACAGGGCTCCTACGAGCAGTACTTC
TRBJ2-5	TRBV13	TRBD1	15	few	CASSLWDRPQETQYF	TGTGCCAGCAGCTTATGGGACAGGCCTCAAGAGACCCAGTACTTC
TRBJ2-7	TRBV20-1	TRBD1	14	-	CSARRGQGGDEQHF	TGCAGTGCTAGAAGAGGACAGGGTGGCGACGAGCAGCACTTC
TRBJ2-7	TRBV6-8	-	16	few	CASSYDGGWGSYEQYF	TGTGCCAGCAGTTACGATGGCGGCTGGGGCTCCTACGAGCAGTACTTC
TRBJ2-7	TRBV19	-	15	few	CASSRSILQGYEQYF	TGTGCCAGTAGCCGATCGATCCTCCAAGGGTACGAGCAGTACTTC
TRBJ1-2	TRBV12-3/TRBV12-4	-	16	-	CASSWVGTQTRYGYTF	TGTGCCAGCAGTTGGGTAGGGACACAGACTAGGTATGGCTACACCTTC
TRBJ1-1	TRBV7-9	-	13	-	CASSLGVHTEAFF	TGTGCCAGCAGCTTGGGTGTCCACACTGAAGCTTTCTTT
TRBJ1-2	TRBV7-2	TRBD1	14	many	CASSLRDREYGYTF	TGTGCCAGCAGCCTCCGGGACAGGGAATATGGCTACACCTTC
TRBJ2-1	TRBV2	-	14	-	CASRGTRSYNEQFF	TGTGCCAGCAGGGGGACTCGATCCTACAATGAGCAGTTCTTC
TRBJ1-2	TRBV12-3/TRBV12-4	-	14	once	CASSTDGEGYGYTF	TGTGCCAGCAGTACGGACGGGGAGGGCTATGGCTACACCTTC
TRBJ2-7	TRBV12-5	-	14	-	CASGTSLVVDEQYF	TGTGCTAGTGGGACTTCACTAGTTGTGGACGAGCAGTACTTC
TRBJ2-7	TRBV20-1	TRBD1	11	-	CSATGQHEQYF	TGCAGTGCCACGGGACAGCACGAGCAGTACTTC
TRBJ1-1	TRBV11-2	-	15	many	CASSSARGFGTEAFF	TGTGCCAGCAGCTCCGCTCGGGGGTTTGGAACTGAAGCTTTCTTT
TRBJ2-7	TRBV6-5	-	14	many	CASSYWTTNYEQYF	TGTGCCAGCAGTTACTGGACAACGAACTACGAGCAGTACTTC
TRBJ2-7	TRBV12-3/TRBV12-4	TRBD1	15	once	CASNRDRGVGYEQYF	TGTGCCAGCAACCGGGACAGGGGAGTCGGGTACGAGCAGTACTTC
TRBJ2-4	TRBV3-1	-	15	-	CASSQGNLGKNIQYF	TGTGCCAGCAGCCAAGGAAATCTGGGCAAAAACATTCAGTACTTC
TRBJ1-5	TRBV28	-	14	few	CASSLIRQGQPQHF	TGTGCCAGCAGTTTAATCCGTCAGGGTCAGCCCCAGCATTTT
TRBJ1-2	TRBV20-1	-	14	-	CSARVRTVVMGYTF	TGCAGTGCTAGAGTCCGGACAGTAGTTATGGGCTACACCTTC
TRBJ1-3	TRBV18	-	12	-	CASSIGENTIYF	TGTGCCAGCTCAATAGGCGAAAACACCATATATTTT
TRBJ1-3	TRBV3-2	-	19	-	CASSLTRDRVDTSGNTIYF	TGTGCCAGCAGCTTGACCCGGGACAGGGTGGATACTTCTGGAAACACCATATATTTT
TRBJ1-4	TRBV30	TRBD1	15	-	CAWSGGGTGNEKLFF	TGTGCCTGGAGTGGAGGCGGGACAGGGAATGAAAAACTGTTTTTT
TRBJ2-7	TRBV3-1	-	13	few	CASSQDLSHEQYF	TGTGCCAGCAGCCAAGATCTTTCACACGAGCAGTACTTC
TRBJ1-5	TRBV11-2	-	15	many	CASSLDGQGGQPQHF	TGTGCCAGCAGCTTAGATGGCCAGGGCGGACAGCCCCAGCATTTT
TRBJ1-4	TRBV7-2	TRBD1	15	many	CASSPNRGRREKLFF	TGTGCCAGCAGCCCAAACAGGGGGCGTCGGGAAAAACTGTTTTTT
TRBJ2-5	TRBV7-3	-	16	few	CASSPGTSTYQETQYF	TGTGCCAGCAGCCCCGGGACATCTACGTACCAAGAGACCCAGTACTTC
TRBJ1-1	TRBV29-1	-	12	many	CSAGHWNTEAFF	TGCAGCGCTGGACACTGGAACACTGAAGCTTTCTTT
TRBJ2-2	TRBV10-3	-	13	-	CAIRDGSTRELFF	TGTGCCATCCGTGACGGGAGCACCAGGGAGCTGTTTTTT
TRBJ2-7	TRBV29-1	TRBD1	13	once	CSVYPGGSYEQYF	TGCAGCGTTTACCCAGGGGGCTCCTACGAGCAGTACTTC
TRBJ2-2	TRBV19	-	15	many	CASSPRSGRAGELFF	TGTGCCAGTAGTCCAAGATCAGGGCGGGCCGGGGAGCTGTTTTTT
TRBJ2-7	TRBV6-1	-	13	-	CASRGTGERGQYF	TGTGCCAGCAGGGGAACAGGGGAGCGGGGGCAGTACTTC
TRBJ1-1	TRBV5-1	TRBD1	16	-	CASSRGQGSMNTEAFF	TGCGCCAGCAGCCGTGGACAGGGTAGTATGAACACTGAAGCTTTCTTT
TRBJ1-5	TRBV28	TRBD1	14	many	CASSGGQGSQPQHF	TGTGCCAGCAGTGGAGGACAGGGGAGTCAGCCCCAGCATTTT
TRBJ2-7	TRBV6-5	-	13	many	CASSYSEAIEQYF	TGTGCCAGCAGTTACTCGGAAGCGATCGAGCAGTACTTC
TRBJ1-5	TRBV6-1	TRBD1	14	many	CASSRNRGEQPQHF	TGTGCCAGCAGTAGAAACAGGGGTGAACAGCCCCAGCATTTT